These 25 T cell receptor beta chains share one sample of origin, sequenced in a study of T-cell memory formation after mild COVID-19. TCRdb recomputed calls from the 5' RACE reads with MiXCR, one row per CDR3 protein. The sample has tens of thousands of distinct CDR3 sequences, 9.5% to 15% seen once; the top ten hold 41%. The sequenced sample consisted of PBMCs or a T cell subset sorted from them (not recorded which). The receptors derive from a man aged 18 to 29 who had mild COVID-19 (a few samples of this study predate the infection). Cell type and time point are not known.

The chain uses TRBV21-1 and TRBJ2-2; no check of the table's D call, TRBD2, against the DNA was made. TRBV21-1 has pseudogene status. The CDR3 runs to 18 residues. The CDR3 DNA is TGTGCCAGCAGCATATTAAGGGGCACGAGTAGTCACGGCGGGGAGCTGTTTTTT. It encodes CASSILRGTSSHGGELFF.

The chain combines TRBV5-5 with TRBJ2-1; D remains unclear. The CDR3 is 12 amino acids. V was trimmed by 0 bases and J by 9 bases, leaving 7 bases between them. Per germline, CDR1 SGHKS and CDR2 YYEKEE (reference sequence). This chain's CDR3 is CASSLGGPEQFF. The CDR3 region has the DNA TGTGCCAGCAGCTTGGGGGGTCCTGAGCAGTTCTTC.

The CDR3 sequence is CASRRQGYSGANVLTF. CDR3 bases: TGTGCCAGCAGAAGACAGGGATACTCTGGGGCCAACGTCCTGACTTTC. The chain recombines TRBV6-5 with TRBJ2-6, with 7 bases that match TRBD1. Germline CDR1 is MNHEY and CDR2 is SVGAGI. The CDR3 extends over 16 amino acids. V gave up 6 bases and J gave up 0 bases; unmatched junction bases: 5.

The chain links TRBV27 to TRBJ1-2, with D possibly matching TRBD1 (6 bases). Germline values: CDR1 MNHEY, CDR2 SMNVEV (reference sequence). The CDR3 has 17 amino acids. V shed 5 bases and J shed 1 base, with 20 bases lying between them. The CDR3 DNA reads TGTGCCAGCAGTCCGTCCCCGAGCGGACAGAGTAACTATGGCTACACCTTC. It specifies CASSPSPSGQSNYGYTF.

The chain is built from TRBV9 and TRBJ2-7; no clear D gene. Deletions cut 5 bases from V and 7 bases from J, with 16 bases between. Germline assignment: CDR1 SGDLS and CDR2 YYNGEE. The CDR3 has 13 residues. The CDR3 bases are TGTGCCAGCAGTACCCGGACCAACGAGGAGCAGTACTTC. Protein: CASSTRTNEEQYF. The whole variable domain, remainder taken from reference TRBV9 and TRBJ2-7, is DSGVTQTPKHLITATGQRVTLRCSPRSGDLSVYWYQQSLDQGLQFLIQYYNGEERAKGNILERFSAQQFPDLHSELNLSSLELGDSALYFCASSTRTNEEQYFGPGTRLTVT.

The chain recombines TRBV4-2 with TRBJ1-5; D gene ambiguous. The CDR3 is 13 amino acids. The V end lost 0 bases, the J end lost 6 bases, and 6 bases lay between the germline ends. The germline gives CDR1 LGHNA, CDR2 YNFKEQ. CDR3 residues: CASSQDMGQPQHF. CDR3 nucleotides: TGTGCCAGCAGCCAAGATATGGGTCAGCCCCAGCATTTT.

The rearrangement joins TRBV27 to TRBJ1-5; D is possibly TRBD1 (6 bases). The germline CDR1 and CDR2 sequences are MNHEY and SMNVEV (reference sequence). CDR3 length: 15 residues. Trimming took off 7 bases at V and 6 bases at J, with 19 bases between the two ends. CDR3 DNA sequence: TGTGCCAGCACCCCCTTGGGGGGGCTCACTCAGCCCCAGCATTTT. It is translated as CASTPLGGLTQPQHF.

J is TRBJ1-3 and V is TRBV5-1, with TRBD1 as a possible D gene (5 bases). V was cut by 0 bases and J by 0 bases, with 13 bases left in between. Germline loops: CDR1 SGHRS, CDR2 YFSETQ. The CDR3 is 17 residues long. The CDR3 DNA reads TGCGCCAGCAGCTTGGCCTCACAGGCTAGCTCTGGAAACACCATATATTTT. Protein product: CASSLASQASSGNTIYF.

This chain connects TRBV5-1 to TRBJ2-3; D is uncertain. This CDR3 contains 14 residues. Trimming removed 0 bases at V and 3 bases at J, with 8 bases between. Germline CDR1 and CDR2: SGHRS and YFSETQ. CDR3 sequence: CASSLEDITDTQYF. DNA for the CDR3: TGCGCCAGCAGCTTGGAGGATATTACAGATACGCAGTATTTT.

This clonotype has more than one count but fewer than ten. The chain combines TRBV5-5 with TRBJ1-1, with D maybe TRBD1 (5 bases). V lost 10 bases to trimming and J lost 6 bases, with 13 bases between them. This CDR3 is built from 11 residues. Germline V gene lookup returns CDR1 SGHKS and CDR2 YYEKEE (reference sequence). CDR3: CAVGTGAEAFF. The CDR3 DNA sequence: TGTGCCGTGGGGACCGGAGCTGAAGCTTTCTTT. The whole variable domain, filled in from reference TRBV5-5 and TRBJ1-1, reads DAGVTQSPTHLIKTRGQQVTLRCSPISGHKSVSWYQQVLGQGPQFIFQYYEKEERGRGNFPDRFSARQFPNYSSELNVNALLLGDSALYLCAVGTGAEAFFGQGTRLTVV.

This clonotype appeared many times. This chain uses TRBV7-8 with TRBJ2-7; 7 nucleotides agree with TRBD1. The V and J ends lost 5 bases and 0 bases, in that order; junction bases with no gene match: 7. Germline loops: CDR1 SGHVS, CDR2 FQNEAQ. CDR3 size: 15 residues. In DNA, the CDR3 is TGTGCCAGCAGCCCCAGGGGGACCATCTCCTACGAGCAGTACTTC. Translation: CASSPRGTISYEQYF. The whole variable domain, filled in from reference TRBV7-8 and TRBJ2-7, reads GAGVSQSPRYKVAKRGQDVALRCDPISGHVSLFWYQQALGQGPEFLTYFQNEAQLDKSGLPSDRFFAERPEGSVSTLKIQRTQQEDSAVYLCASSPRGTISYEQYFGPGTRLTVT.

This chain links TRBV5-1 with TRBJ2-1, with a possible D match to TRBD2 (6 bases). V was shortened by 2 bases and J by 2 bases, with 8 bases between the two germline ends. Germline CDR1 reads SGHRS; CDR2 reads YFSETQ. CDR3 length equals 14 residues. The CDR3 sequence is CASSFGGTYNEQFF. DNA for the CDR3: TGCGCCAGCAGCTTCGGCGGGACCTACAATGAGCAGTTCTTC.

The chain carries TRBV7-3 and TRBJ2-3; 7 positions agree with TRBD2. Germline V gene data show CDR1 as SGHTA and CDR2 as FQGTGA. The CDR3 contains 15 residues. Trimming at V came to 5 bases and at J to 0 bases, leaving 5 bases not matched to a gene. CDR3 region: CASSRTGGSTDTQYF. The CDR3 coding sequence is TGTGCCAGCAGCCGAACCGGGGGGAGCACAGATACGCAGTATTTT. The full variable domain, with the rest looked up from reference TRBV7-3 and TRBJ2-3, is GAGVSQTPSNKVTEKGKYVELRCDPISGHTALYWYRQSLGQGPEFLIYFQGTGAADDSGLPNDRFFAVRPEGSVSTLKIQRTERGDSAVYLCASSRTGGSTDTQYFGPGTRLTVL.

This sequence joins TRBV6-5 and TRBJ1-2, with D tentatively TRBD1 (6 bases). The V and J ends lost 0 bases and 3 bases respectively, with 11 bases between them. This CDR3 spans 15 amino acids. Germline V gene lookup returns CDR1 MNHEY and CDR2 SVGAGI. CDR3: CASSYSPGEDYGYTF. The CDR3 DNA reads TGTGCCAGCAGTTACTCGCCAGGGGAGGACTATGGCTACACCTTC.

This clonotype showed up just a few times. The chain joins TRBV5-1 to TRBJ1-1; 9 bases fit TRBD1. Losses at the gene ends were 0 bases for V and 2 bases for J; bases not matched to a gene: 11. There are 18 residues in the CDR3. The germline CDR1 and CDR2 sequences are SGHRS and YFSETQ. The CDR3 nucleotides are TGCGCCAGCAGCTTGGCTCCCCCCTCGACAGGGGGAAACACTGAAGCTTTCTTT. It encodes CASSLAPPSTGGNTEAFF.

The J gene is TRBJ2-4, the V gene TRBV2; D ambiguous. Germline assignment: CDR1 SNHLY and CDR2 FYNNEI. This CDR3 spans 15 amino acids. Trimming cost V 11 bases and J 3 bases, with 20 bases left between them. CDR3 sequence reads: CAHTPAQHSKNIQYF. DNA for the CDR3: TGTGCCCACACTCCTGCGCAGCACAGCAAAAACATTCAGTACTTC.

This clonotype was seen a single time. This sequence joins TRBV18 and TRBJ1-1; 11 bases are shared with TRBD1. This CDR3 comprises 15 residues. Losses at the gene ends were 6 bases for V and 6 bases for J; bases not matched to a gene: 9. The germline V gene encodes CDR1 KGHSH and CDR2 LQKENI. The CDR3 DNA reads as TGTGCCAGCTCTCGTTTGGGGACAGGGGGAGCTGAAGCTTTCTTT. It encodes CASSRLGTGGAEAFF.

V and J are TRBV5-4 and TRBJ2-7, with D perhaps assigned TRBD1 or TRBD2 (5 bases each). CDR3 length: 12 amino acids. Germline V gene sequence: CDR1 SGHNT, CDR2 YYREEE (reference sequence). The CDR3, as DNA: TGTGTTTGGGGCTCGGGGCGCTACGAGCAGTACGTC. Protein product: CVWGSGRYEQYV.

The chain has TRBV4-1 and TRBJ2-3; D unclear. The CDR3 loop spans 12 amino acids. From germline, CDR1 is MGHRA and CDR2 YSYEKL. The V end was cut by 4 bases, the J end by 5 bases, with 7 bases between. The DNA for the CDR3 is TGCGCCAGCAGCCCCCCCGGAGATACGCAGTATTTT. It yields the protein CASSPPGDTQYF.

The chain uses TRBV12-3 or TRBV12-4 and TRBJ2-7; D unclear. V was trimmed by 6 bases and J by 2 bases, leaving 17 bases between them. CDR3 length: 15 residues. CDR3 loop: CASRLRYGFTYEQYF. The CDR3 DNA is TGTGCCAGCAGACTGCGGTATGGGTTTACCTACGAGCAGTACTTC.

This clonotype has just a few counts. The rearrangement links TRBV27 to TRBJ1-5; the D is unclear. V was clipped by 6 bases and J by 1 base, with 13 bases between them. Looked up from germline, CDR1 is MNHEY and CDR2 is SMNVEV (reference sequence). The length of the CDR3 is 15 residues. The CDR3, as DNA: TGTGCCAGCAGCCCATTCACGGGGAGCAATCAGCCCCAGCATTTT. Encoded protein: CASSPFTGSNQPQHF.

This clonotype was seen a few times. The chain uses TRBV2 and TRBJ2-1, with 8 nucleotides matching TRBD2. Looked up from germline, CDR1 is SNHLY and CDR2 is FYNNEI. The junction had 6 bases not matched to a gene; V was cut back by 8 bases and J by 0 bases. CDR3 length: 15 residues. The CDR3 region is CASGRGASSYNEQFF. The CDR3, as DNA: TGTGCCAGCGGGCGGGGGGCGAGCTCCTACAATGAGCAGTTCTTC.

This clonotype has more than one count but fewer than ten. The CDR3 reads CASSGTASGRNTGELFF. The CDR3 nucleotides read TGTGCCAGCAGTGGCACGGCTAGCGGGCGGAACACCGGGGAGCTGTTTTTT. The chain uses TRBV12-3 or TRBV12-4 and TRBJ2-2; TRBD2 agrees at 8 bases. The CDR3 consists of 17 residues. Germline trimming cut 5 bases from V and 1 base from J; bases unmatched to any gene: 9.

The gene calls are TRBV28 and TRBJ1-5; 9 positions agree with TRBD1. J lost 2 bases, V lost 2 bases, and 1 base had no gene match. The CDR3 contains 15 residues. The germline V gene encodes CDR1 MDHEN and CDR2 SYDVKM. CDR3 sequence reads: CASSLRTGGNQPQHF. The CDR3 DNA follows: TGTGCCAGCAGTTTAAGGACAGGGGGCAATCAGCCCCAGCATTTT. The entire variable domain, with the rest obtained from reference TRBV28 and TRBJ1-5, is as follows: DVKVTQSSRYLVKRTGEKVFLECVQDMDHENMFWYRQDPGLGLRLIYFSYDVKMKEKGDIPEGYSVSREKKERFSLILESASTNQTSMYLCASSLRTGGNQPQHFGDGTRLSIL.

The genes are TRBV7-9 and TRBJ2-2; D unresolved. V dropped 5 bases and J dropped 4 bases, with 5 bases sitting between them. Germline values: CDR1 SEHNR, CDR2 FQNEAQ (reference sequence). The CDR3 spans 12 residues. The CDR3 region has the DNA TGTGCCAGCAGCCCACTCACCGGGGAGCTGTTTTTT. This codes for CASSPLTGELFF.